This T cell receptor beta chain was captured by sequencing in a study of cytomegalovirus exposure and HLA in healthy donors. After removal of 4 bases from V and 5 bases from J, the junction contained 0 bases not matched to a gene. Germline CDR1 and CDR2: LNHDA and SQIVND (reference sequence). CDR3 length equals 13 residues. The PCR used 60 Vbeta and 13 Jbeta primers. Some clones are missing from TCRdb's copy, which holds only in-frame ones; the method was immunoSEQ multiplex PCR. This table holds a few hundred thousand clones, 60% to 85% found once. This chain connects TRBV19 to TRBJ1-5; 9 positions match TRBD1. The sequence was obtained from a man aged 40-49 years in good health and CMV-seronegative. Input material: PBMCs. The CDR3 DNA sequence: TGTGCCAGTAGTAGGACAGGGGATCAGCCCCAGCATTTT. This encodes CASSRTGDQPQHF.